A single sample gave rise to the 8 T cell receptor beta chains below, sequenced in a study of cytomegalovirus exposure and HLA in healthy donors. The PCR had 60 Vbeta and 13 Jbeta primers. Assay: immunoSEQ multiplex PCR; the TCRdb copy retains only in-frame clones and omits some. The table has some 130,000 clones, 65% to 80% seen once. Sequenced: PBMCs. The receptors derive from a man between 40 and 49 years old in good health and CMV-seronegative.

This clone was counted once. The chain links TRBV19 to TRBJ2-7; TRBD1 is a possible D gene (6 bases). Germline CDR1 LNHDA, CDR2 SQIVND (reference sequence). The CDR3 spans 14 residues. V dropped 7 bases and J dropped 3 bases, with 16 bases sitting between them. CDR3 loop: CASKWRTDGYEQYF. For the CDR3, the DNA is TGTGCCAGTAAGTGGAGGACAGACGGCTACGAGCAGTACTTC.

The gene calls are TRBV6-5 and TRBJ2-7; 15 nucleotides agree with TRBD2. CDR1 and CDR2 from the germline V gene are MNHEY and SVGAGI. The CDR3 has 15 residues. J gave up 7 bases and V 8 bases, and 9 bases lay outside the gene matches. The DNA for the CDR3 is TGTGCCAGCGCAATTACCGGGACTAGCGGGAGGGAGCAGTACTTC. Protein sequence: CASAITGTSGREQYF.

J is TRBJ1-2 and V is TRBV11-3; D remains unclear. V was clipped by 4 bases and J by 12 bases, with 15 bases between them. Germline CDR1 and CDR2: SGHNT and YENEEA. The CDR3 runs to 12 residues. The CDR3 is CASSSPTRVHTF. The CDR3 DNA reads as TGTGCCAGCAGCTCCCCGACCCGGGTCCACACCTTC.

The J gene is TRBJ1-6, the V gene TRBV5-1; D remains ambiguous. The V gene lost 0 bases and the J gene lost 3 bases, with 7 bases spanning the gap. CDR3 length equals 15 residues. Per germline, CDR1 SGHRS and CDR2 YFSETQ. Here the CDR3 reads CASSLGQVYNSPLHF. The CDR3 DNA is TGCGCCAGCAGCTTGGGGCAGGTCTATAATTCACCCCTCCACTTT.

This clone was recorded only once. This chain links TRBV5-1 with TRBJ2-5; D is perhaps TRBD1 (6 bases). The V gene lost 0 bases and the J gene lost 4 bases, with 13 bases spanning the gap. The germline V gene has CDR1 SGHRS and CDR2 YFSETQ. The CDR3 is made up of 15 amino acids. The CDR3 sequence is CASSLEGDWGETQYF. CDR3 bases: TGCGCCAGCAGCTTGGAGGGGGATTGGGGAGAGACCCAGTACTTC.

The chain is built from TRBV28 and TRBJ2-1; D not certain. CDR1 and CDR2 (germline): MDHEN, SYDVKM. The CDR3 has 15 residues. Trimming took 3 bases from V and 6 from J, leaving 15 bases between them. CDR3 nucleotides: TGTGCCAGCAGTTTTAGCCAAAGTCGCAGCAATGAGCAGTTCTTC. This gives the protein CASSFSQSRSNEQFF.

V is TRBV5-1 and J is TRBJ2-7, with D perhaps matching TRBD1 (6 bases). This CDR3 comprises 15 residues. Trimming cost V 0 bases and J 3 bases, with 13 bases left between them. Germline V gene lookup returns CDR1 SGHRS and CDR2 YFSETQ. CDR3 residues: CASSLEGTLIYEQYF. The CDR3 DNA reads TGCGCCAGCAGCTTGGAAGGGACACTGATCTACGAGCAGTACTTC.

The CDR3 reads CASSQKTSGFTGELFF. The CDR3 bases are TGCGCCAGCAGCCAAAAGACTAGCGGGTTTACCGGGGAGCTGTTTTTT. V usage is TRBV4-1 and J usage is TRBJ2-2; 10 nucleotides match TRBD2. J lost 5 bases, V lost 2 bases, and 5 bases had no gene match. The CDR3 runs to 16 residues. Looked up from germline, CDR1 is MGHRA and CDR2 is YSYEKL.